This passage covers 9 T cell receptor beta chains from one sample sequenced in a study of TIL therapy for anti-PD-1-resistant metastatic lung cancer. Time point in this sample: pre-treatment sample, taken before nivolumab and TIL therapy. The immunoSEQ assay was v3. Profiled with immunoSEQ multiplex PCR; TCRdb holds only in-frame clones, not every one. The data contain about 32,000 clones, roughly 69% of them singletons. Sequences were derived from blood, sampled at baseline. The source is a woman aged 25 to 80 with non-small cell lung cancer.

This clone has just a few counts. V usage is TRBV7-9 and J usage is TRBJ2-4; TRBD2 aligns across 7 bases. CDR3 length: 16 amino acids. With V trimmed by 1 base and J by 1 base, 4 bases remained unmatched. The V gene's germline CDR1 is SEHNR and CDR2 FQNEAQ (reference sequence). CDR3 sequence: CASSLVSGTAKNIQYF. The CDR3 bases are TGTGCCAGCAGCTTAGTGAGCGGGACGGCCAAAAACATTCAGTACTTC.

This clone was counted a few times. This chain joins TRBV4-1 and TRBJ2-1, with D perhaps TRBD2 (6 bases). The CDR3 is 16 residues long. V was cut by 2 bases and J by 6 bases, with 17 bases left in between. Germline V gene data show CDR1 as MGHRA and CDR2 as YSYEKL. The CDR3 protein is CASSQIIRDSLNEQFF. CDR3 sequence (DNA): TGCGCCAGCAGCCAAATAATCCGGGACTCCCTCAATGAGCAGTTCTTC.

This rearrangement joins TRBV5-1 to TRBJ2-6; D unresolved. The CDR3 sequence is 14 residues long. Germline CDR1 SGHRS, CDR2 YFSETQ. V shed 5 bases and J shed 0 bases, with 6 bases lying between them. CDR3 DNA: TGCGCCAGCAGGGTAAGCTCTGGGGCCAACGTCCTGACTTTC. As protein: CASRVSSGANVLTF.

The chain carries TRBV6-5 and TRBJ1-2, with D tentatively TRBD1 (5 bases). The length of the CDR3 is 14 residues. Germline lookup yields CDR1 MNHEY and CDR2 SVGAGI. Trimming stripped 5 bases from V and 8 bases from J, with 18 bases between. The DNA of the CDR3 is TGTGCCAGCAGTACCCGGGGCGGCAAGAGCGGCTACACCTTC. It specifies CASSTRGGKSGYTF.

The chain carries TRBV4-1 and TRBJ2-7, with D perhaps TRBD1 (5 bases). The CDR3 extends over 17 amino acids. The germline gives CDR1 MGHRA, CDR2 YSYEKL. Trimming removed 4 bases from V and 0 bases from J, with 19 bases in between. CDR3 in amino acids: CASSRAGIIPSSYEQYF. In DNA, the CDR3 is TGCGCCAGCAGCCGGGCAGGGATCATCCCCAGCTCCTACGAGCAGTACTTC.

The V gene is TRBV7-2, the J gene TRBJ2-5; D might be TRBD2 (5 bases). CDR1 is SGHTA and CDR2 is FQGNSA in the germline V gene. The germline V and J ends were trimmed by 1 base and 4 bases, with 7 bases remaining between them. The CDR3 has 13 residues. CDR3 nucleotides: TGTGCCAGCAGCTTAGGAGGGAGAGAGACCCAGTACTTC. It specifies CASSLGGRETQYF. Full variable domain (rest looked up from reference TRBV7-2 and TRBJ2-5): GAGVSQSPSNKVTEKGKDVELRCDPISGHTALYWYRQSLGQGLEFLIYFQGNSAPDKSGLPSDRFSAERTGGSVSTLTIQRTQQEDSAVYLCASSLGGRETQYFGPGTRLLVL.

The chain carries TRBV27 and TRBJ1-2; possible D gene TRBD1, 6 bases. The CDR3 is made up of 14 amino acids. Germline V gene data show CDR1 as MNHEY and CDR2 as SMNVEV (reference sequence). V lost 1 base to trimming and J lost 6 bases, with 12 bases between them. The CDR3 protein is CASSLYPGVHGYTF. In DNA, the CDR3 is TGTGCCAGCAGTTTATACCCAGGGGTTCATGGCTACACCTTC.

V usage is TRBV5-1 and J usage is TRBJ2-1; TRBD2 might be the D (6 bases). This CDR3 has 14 amino acids. V lost 1 base to trimming and J lost 7 bases, with 12 bases between them. CDR1 is SGHRS, CDR2 YFSETQ, per germline. For the CDR3, the DNA is TGCGCCAGCAGCTTGTTCGCGGGAAGGAATGAGCAGTTCTTC. Its protein product is CASSLFAGRNEQFF.

The rearrangement links TRBV5-1 to TRBJ2-2; TRBD2 matches at 9 bases. Per the germline V gene, CDR1 is SGHRS and CDR2 is YFSETQ. The CDR3 has 18 residues. The V gene end was trimmed by 0 bases and the J gene end by 0 bases; junction bases not matched to a gene: 6. This CDR3 is CASSLGLAATSNTGELFF. The CDR3 nucleotides read TGCGCCAGCAGCTTGGGACTAGCGGCCACTTCGAACACCGGGGAGCTGTTTTTT.